This section outlines one TCR beta chain sequence together with its context. Generated by immunoSEQ multiplex PCR, the TCRdb table keeps only in-frame clones and is missing some. The sample has some 95,000 clones, 80% to 90% seen once. From germline, CDR1 is KGHSH and CDR2 LQKENI. V was clipped by 2 bases and J by 3 bases, with 6 bases between them. The CDR3 contains 13 residues. These data originate in a study of T cell responses to AZD1222 COVID-19 vaccine. The clonotype comes from an adult in good health. This chain joins TRBV18 and TRBJ2-3; D ambiguous. The sample consisted of peripheral blood, taken on day 0 of AZD1222 vaccination. CDR3 residues: CASSPRVTDTQYF. The CDR3 DNA reads TGTGCCAGCTCACCAAGGGTAACAGATACGCAGTATTTT. The entire variable domain, with the rest obtained from reference TRBV18 and TRBJ2-3, is as follows: NAGVMQNPRHLVRRRGQEARLRCSPMKGHSHVYWYRQLPEEGLKFMVYLQKENIIDESGMPKERFSAEFPKEGPSILRIQQVVRGDSAAYFCASSPRVTDTQYFGPGTRLTVL.